Listed here are 14 T cell receptor beta chains from one sample, sequenced in a study of siplizumab effects on memory and regulatory T cells. Assay used: immunoSEQ multiplex PCR; TCRdb lists only in-frame clones, some missing. In the table there are around 100,000 clones, approximately 90% of which are singletons. What was sequenced was CD4+ T cells sorted from blood. The origin of the receptors is a human donor in good health.

This chain joins TRBV30 and TRBJ1-1, with D tentatively TRBD1 (5 bases). This CDR3 spans 12 amino acids. Per germline, CDR1 GTSNPN and CDR2 SVGIG (reference sequence). Trimming removed 5 bases at V and 1 base at J, with 8 bases between. The CDR3 DNA reads as TGTGCCTGGGGACAACCGAACACTGAAGCTTTCTTT. It is translated as CAWGQPNTEAFF.

This clone was recorded only once. This chain joins TRBV6-5 and TRBJ2-7; perhaps TRBD1 as D (6 bases). The germline V gene encodes CDR1 MNHEY and CDR2 SVGAGI. V was pared by 5 bases and J by 1 base, with 12 bases between. This CDR3 region has 14 residues. The CDR3 sequence: CASSTDSGSYEQYF. The CDR3 bases are TGTGCCAGCAGTACGGACAGTGGATCCTACGAGCAGTACTTC.

CDR3 amino acids: CASSQRTAAPDGANVLTF. In nucleotides, the CDR3 is TGTGCCAGCAGCCAACGGACAGCCGCCCCCGATGGGGCCAACGTCCTGACTTTC. The rearrangement uses TRBV21-1 and TRBJ2-6; the D call TRBD1 from the table was never checked on the DNA. TRBV21-1 is classified as a pseudogene. CDR3 length: 18 residues.

The rearrangement links TRBV28 to TRBJ1-1; no definite D call. V lost 5 bases and J 2 bases, leaving 12 bases between the germline ends. The CDR3 contains 14 residues. Germline V lookup: CDR1 MDHEN, CDR2 SYDVKM. DNA of the CDR3: TGTGCCAGCAGTCTGTCGTTAAGTAACACTGAAGCTTTCTTT. Amino acids: CASSLSLSNTEAFF.

The rearrangement joins TRBV5-1 to TRBJ2-2, with D unresolved. This CDR3 is built from 15 residues. The germline gives CDR1 SGHRS, CDR2 YFSETQ. Trimming shortened V by 4 bases and J by 4 bases, and 14 bases separated the two germline ends. The CDR3 nucleotides are TGCGCCAGCAGCGAGAGACCCTCCAGCACCGGGGAGCTGTTTTTT. Its translation is CASSERPSSTGELFF.

The genes are TRBV7-5 and TRBJ1-5; TRBD1 is taken as the D call from the table, unchecked against the DNA. TRBV7-5 has pseudogene status. This CDR3 has 15 amino acids. CDR3 protein: CVRSRDRYNIRPQHF. The CDR3 region has the DNA TGTGTCAGAAGCCGGGACAGATACAATATACGGCCCCAGCATTTT.

The rearrangement uses TRBV28 and TRBJ2-5; no definite D call. Germline CDR1 and CDR2: MDHEN and SYDVKM. Deletions cut 4 bases from V and 4 bases from J, with 10 bases between. The CDR3 loop spans 13 amino acids. CDR3 protein: CASSSFHRETQYF. Here the CDR3 DNA reads TGTGCCAGCAGTTCCTTCCACAGAGAGACCCAGTACTTC.

The chain has TRBV14 and TRBJ2-7, with D perhaps being TRBD1 or TRBD2 (5 bases each). Trimming cost V 1 base and J 5 bases, with 15 bases left between them. The V gene's germline CDR1 is SGHDN and CDR2 FVKESK. The CDR3 loop spans 15 amino acids. CDR3 in amino acids: CASSQAPGWRNEQYF. DNA for the CDR3: TGTGCCAGCAGCCAAGCGCCAGGGTGGAGGAACGAGCAGTACTTC.

This sequence joins TRBV2 and TRBJ2-7; 10 bases are shared with TRBD1. The germline CDR1 and CDR2 sequences are SNHLY and FYNNEI. Germline trimming cut 8 bases from V and 3 bases from J; bases unmatched to any gene: 7. There are 14 residues in the CDR3. The CDR3: CASGLGQGYYEQYF. The CDR3 nucleotides read TGTGCCAGCGGACTGGGACAGGGGTACTACGAGCAGTACTTC.

The chain couples TRBV28 to TRBJ1-5; D ambiguous. V was cut by 2 bases and J by 11 bases, with 10 bases left in between. The CDR3 has 12 amino acids. Germline CDR1 and CDR2: MDHEN and SYDVKM. CDR3 bases: TGTGCCAGCAGTTTAAGACCGGGATCCCAGCATTTT. Its protein is CASSLRPGSQHF.

J is TRBJ1-6 and V is TRBV7-3; unclear D gene. V lost 5 bases to trimming and J lost 5 bases, with 22 bases between them. The CDR3 is 18 amino acids. Germline CDR1 and CDR2: SGHTA and FQGTGA. CDR3 protein: CASSDGGFRTHNNSPLHF. The DNA for the CDR3 is TGTGCCAGCAGCGACGGTGGCTTCCGGACGCATAATAATTCACCCCTCCACTTT. Supplemented by reference TRBV7-3 and TRBJ1-6, the full variable domain reads GAGVSQTPSNKVTEKGKYVELRCDPISGHTALYWYRQSLGQGPEFLIYFQGTGAADDSGLPNDRFFAVRPEGSVSTLKIQRTERGDSAVYLCASSDGGFRTHNNSPLHFGNGTRLTVT.

This clone was seen a few times. The V gene is TRBV7-9, the J gene TRBJ2-7, with 7 bases identical to TRBD1. Germline V CDR1 and CDR2: SEHNR, FQNEAQ (reference sequence). The CDR3 spans 17 residues. Germline trimming cut 5 bases from V and 5 bases from J; bases unmatched to any gene: 18. CDR3 in amino acids: CASSPTEGTVFFHEQYF. The CDR3 coding sequence is TGTGCCAGCAGCCCAACAGAAGGGACAGTCTTCTTCCACGAGCAGTACTTC. Full variable domain (outside the CDR3, taken from reference TRBV7-9 and TRBJ2-7): DTGVSQNPRHKITKRGQNVTFRCDPISEHNRLYWYRQTLGQGPEFLTYFQNEAQLEKSRLLSDRFSAERPKGSFSTLEIQRTEQGDSAMYLCASSPTEGTVFFHEQYFGPGTRLTVT.

This chain joins TRBV5-8 and TRBJ2-1; D uncertain. The CDR3 is made up of 11 amino acids. Germline lookup yields CDR1 SGHTS and CDR2 YDEGEE. Trimming took off 2 bases at V and 8 bases at J, with 5 bases between the two ends. The CDR3 DNA follows: TGTGCCAGCAGCTTTCACGATGAGCAGTTCTTC. Protein sequence: CASSFHDEQFF.

The sample holds one count of this clone. The chain joins TRBV19 to TRBJ2-2, with 9 bases identical to TRBD1. V trimming: 6 bases; J trimming: 5 bases; junction bases outside the gene matches: 4. The CDR3 extends over 14 amino acids. In germline, CDR1 is LNHDA, CDR2 SQIVND (reference sequence). CDR3 DNA: TGTGCCAGTAGAGGACAGGGGAGGACCGGGGAGCTGTTTTTT. This codes for CASRGQGRTGELFF.